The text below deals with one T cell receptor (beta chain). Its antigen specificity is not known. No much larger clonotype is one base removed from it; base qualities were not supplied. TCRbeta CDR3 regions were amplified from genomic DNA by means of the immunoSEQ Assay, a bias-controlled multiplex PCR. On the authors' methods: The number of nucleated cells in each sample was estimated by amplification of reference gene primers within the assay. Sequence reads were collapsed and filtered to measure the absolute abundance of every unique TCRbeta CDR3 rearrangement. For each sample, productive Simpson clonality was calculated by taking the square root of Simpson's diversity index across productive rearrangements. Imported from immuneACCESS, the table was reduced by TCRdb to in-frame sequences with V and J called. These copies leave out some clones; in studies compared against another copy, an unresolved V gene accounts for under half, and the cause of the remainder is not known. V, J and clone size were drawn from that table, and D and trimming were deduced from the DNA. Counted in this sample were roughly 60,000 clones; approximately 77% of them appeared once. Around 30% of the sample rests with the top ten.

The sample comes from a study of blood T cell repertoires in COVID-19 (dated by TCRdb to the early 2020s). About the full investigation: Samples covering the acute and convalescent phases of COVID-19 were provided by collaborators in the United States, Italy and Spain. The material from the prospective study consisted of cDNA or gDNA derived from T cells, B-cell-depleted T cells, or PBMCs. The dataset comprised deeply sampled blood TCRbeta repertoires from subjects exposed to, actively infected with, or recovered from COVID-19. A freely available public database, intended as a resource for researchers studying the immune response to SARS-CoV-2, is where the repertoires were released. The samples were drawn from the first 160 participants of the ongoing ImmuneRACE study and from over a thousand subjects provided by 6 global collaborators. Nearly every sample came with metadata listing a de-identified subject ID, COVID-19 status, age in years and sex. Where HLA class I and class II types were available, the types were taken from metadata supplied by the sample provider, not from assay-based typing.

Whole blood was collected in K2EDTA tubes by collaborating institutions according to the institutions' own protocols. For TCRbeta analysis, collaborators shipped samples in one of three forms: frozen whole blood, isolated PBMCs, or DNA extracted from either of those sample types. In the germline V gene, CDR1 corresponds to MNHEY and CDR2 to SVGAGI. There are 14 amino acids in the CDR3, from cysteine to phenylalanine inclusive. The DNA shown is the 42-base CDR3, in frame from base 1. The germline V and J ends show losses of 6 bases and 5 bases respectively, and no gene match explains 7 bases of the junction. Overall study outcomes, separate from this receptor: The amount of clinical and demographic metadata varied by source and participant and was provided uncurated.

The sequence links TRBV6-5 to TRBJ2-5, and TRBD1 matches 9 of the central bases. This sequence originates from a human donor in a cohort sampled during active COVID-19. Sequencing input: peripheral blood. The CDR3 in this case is CASSPGQGRETQYF. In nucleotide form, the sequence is TGTGCCAGCAGCCCGGGACAGGGCCGGGAGACCCAGTACTTC.